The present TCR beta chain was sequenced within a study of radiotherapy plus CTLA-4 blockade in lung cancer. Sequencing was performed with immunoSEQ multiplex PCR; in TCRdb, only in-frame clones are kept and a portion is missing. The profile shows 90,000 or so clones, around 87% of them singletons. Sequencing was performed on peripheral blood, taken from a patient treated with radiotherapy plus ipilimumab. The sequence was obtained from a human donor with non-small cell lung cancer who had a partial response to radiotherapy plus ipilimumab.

The CDR3 loop is CASSHREDLYGYTF. The DNA of the CDR3 is TGTGCCAGCAGCCACCGGGAGGATCTCTATGGCTACACCTTC. The chain joins TRBV4-2 to TRBJ1-2; D gene uncertain. V shed 3 bases and J shed 4 bases, with 12 bases lying between them. CDR1 and CDR2 from the germline V gene are LGHNA and YNFKEQ. This CDR3 region has 14 residues.